Presented here are 21 T cell receptor beta chains from one specimen sequenced in a study of blood T cells in healthy people across ages. For the second PCR, which ran for roughly 6 to 12 cycles, a sample-barcoded 5' primer and a J-beta primer mix were used. One entry per CDR3 protein results from TCRdb running MiXCR on the 5' RACE reads. Here the sample spans around 870,000 distinct CDR3 sequences, roughly 26% being singletons. Sequenced input: blood. These receptors all come from a woman older than 75 in good health.

As to this clonotype: A much more abundant neighbour one base away suggests this may be a read error. The chain recombines TRBV11-2 with TRBJ1-2; D possibly corresponds to TRBD1 (6 bases). The CDR3 has 13 residues. The germline V gene has CDR1 SGHAT and CDR2 FQNNGV. Here the CDR3 reads CAGSPRQEYGYTF. Written as DNA, the CDR3 is TGTGCCGGCAGTCCCCGACAGGAGTATGGCTACACCTTC.

A few counts support this clonotype. A much more abundant neighbour one base away suggests this may be a read error. V is TRBV5-1 and J is TRBJ1-2; D call uncertain. CDR3 length: 14 residues. CDR1 is SGHRS and CDR2 is YFSETQ in the germline V gene. V gave up 3 bases and J gave up 1 base, with 10 bases separating them. Here the CDR3 reads CASSWEARNYGYTF. CDR3 in DNA: TGCGCCAGCAGCTGGGAGGCCCGTAACTATGGCTACACCTTC.

In this sample, this clonotype turned up many times. J is TRBJ2-5 and V is TRBV20-1, with 9 bases identical to TRBD2. The CDR3 consists of 14 residues. Per the germline V gene, CDR1 is DFQATT and CDR2 is SNEGSKA (reference sequence). V lost 2 bases to trimming and J lost 5 bases; unmatched junction nucleotides: 6. CDR3 sequence reads: CSARYSGGMETQYF. CDR3 nucleotides: TGCAGTGCTAGATACAGCGGGGGGATGGAGACCCAGTACTTC.

This clonotype was picked up a small number of times. The genes are TRBV20-1 and TRBJ2-5, with 10 bases fitting TRBD1. Germline V gives CDR1 DFQATT, CDR2 SNEGSKA (reference sequence). Losses at the gene ends were 6 bases for V and 4 bases for J; bases not matched to a gene: 11. The CDR3 is made up of 15 amino acids. In nucleotides, the CDR3 is TGCAGTGCGGAACCAAGACAGGGGGCGCGAGAGACCCAGTACTTC. Encoded protein: CSAEPRQGARETQYF.

Concerning this clonotype: A clone one base away is much larger, so this may be a read error. The V gene is TRBV3-1, the J gene TRBJ2-1; 10 bases line up with TRBD2. Germline V gene sequence: CDR1 LGHDT, CDR2 YNNKEL (reference sequence). The CDR3 contains 17 residues. The CDR3 protein is CASSQEVGAGGINEQIF. In nucleotides, the CDR3 is TGTGCCAGCAGCCAAGAAGTTGGAGCGGGGGGGATAAATGAGCAGATCTTC.

Of note for this clonotype: With a much larger clone just one base away, this may be a read error. The chain uses TRBV6-2 or TRBV6-3 and TRBJ2-1; possibly TRBD2 for D (6 bases). The J call is uncertain, as TRBJ2-7 better fits the DNA end. The CDR3 is made up of 15 amino acids. Germline loops: CDR1 MNHEY, CDR2 SVGEGT. The CDR3 DNA reads TGTGCCAGCAGTCTCGGGACTCGCTCCTACAATGAGCAGTACTTC. Encoded protein: CASSLGTRSYNEQYF.

This clonotype was recorded many times. The chain employs TRBV7-2 and TRBJ2-1, with D possibly called TRBD1 or TRBD2 (6 bases each). The germline V gene has CDR1 SGHTA and CDR2 FQGNSA. V dropped 5 bases and J dropped 9 bases, with 17 bases sitting between them. CDR3 length: 14 amino acids. The CDR3 DNA reads TGTGCCAGCAGCCTGGGGGGCGGTCCTTTTGAGCAGTTCTTC. Translation: CASSLGGGPFEQFF. The whole variable domain, filled in from reference TRBV7-2 and TRBJ2-1, reads GAGVSQSPSNKVTEKGKDVELRCDPISGHTALYWYRQSLGQGLEFLIYFQGNSAPDKSGLPSDRFSAERTGGSVSTLTIQRTQQEDSAVYLCASSLGGGPFEQFFGPGTRLTVL.

This clonotype appeared a few times. The chain uses TRBV4-3 and TRBJ1-2, with D possibly TRBD1 on 6 matching bases. The CDR3 extends over 17 amino acids. Trimming removed 0 bases from V and 0 bases from J, with 14 bases in between. CDR1 is LGHNA and CDR2 is YSLEER in the germline V gene. The CDR3 loop reads CASSQDVSGEANYGYTF. The DNA for the CDR3 is TGCGCCAGCAGCCAAGACGTTTCAGGGGAAGCTAACTATGGCTACACCTTC.

In this sample, this clonotype turned up once. The chain couples TRBV5-1 to TRBJ1-2; D unresolved. The V gene lost 2 bases and the J gene lost 8 bases, with 13 bases spanning the gap. Looked up from germline, CDR1 is SGHRS and CDR2 is YFSETQ. The CDR3 is 13 residues long. CDR3 residues: CASSFETRVGYTF. DNA of the CDR3: TGCGCCAGCAGCTTCGAGACTAGGGTGGGCTACACCTTC.

Ten or more counts support this clonotype. The rearrangement links TRBV6-2 or TRBV6-3 to TRBJ2-3; tentative D call: TRBD1 (6 bases). The germline CDR1 and CDR2 sequences are MNHEY and SVGEGT. The V and J ends lost 2 bases and 5 bases respectively, with 17 bases between them. The CDR3 consists of 16 residues. CDR3 in DNA: TGTGCCAGCAGTTACCCATTGGGACATTTGAGAGATACGCAGTATTTT. Translating gives CASSYPLGHLRDTQYF.

This clonotype was detected a few times. The chain couples TRBV20-1 to TRBJ1-4; 8 bases are a match to TRBD1. The CDR3 is 13 residues long. Looked up from germline, CDR1 is DFQATT and CDR2 is SNEGSKA (reference sequence). The V gene end was trimmed by 6 bases and the J gene end by 7 bases; junction bases not matched to a gene: 7. CDR3 residues: CSAFRGLGEKLFF. In nucleotides, the CDR3 is TGCAGTGCATTCAGGGGGCTTGGTGAAAAACTGTTTTTT.

This chain connects TRBV10-3 to TRBJ2-3; tentative D call: TRBD2 (7 bases). The germline V and J ends were trimmed by 2 bases and 4 bases, with 10 bases remaining between them. The CDR3 covers 14 residues. Germline V gene lookup returns CDR1 ENHRY and CDR2 SYGVKD. CDR3: CAISEQGGADTQYF. The CDR3, as DNA: TGTGCCATCAGTGAGCAAGGGGGGGCAGATACGCAGTATTTT.

Remarks on this clonotype: A much larger clone differs by one base, so this may be a read error. V usage is TRBV5-6 and J usage is TRBJ2-1, with 8 bases that match TRBD1. Germline V CDR1 and CDR2: SGHDT, YYEEEE. The V segment lost 4 bases and the J segment 12 bases; nucleotides outside the gene matches: 9. The CDR3 sequence is 13 residues long. The DNA of the CDR3 is TGTGCCAGCAGCATCGGACAGGGTCCTGTGCAGTTCTTC. Translating gives CASSIGQGPVQFF.

This clonotype appeared many times. The chain has TRBV12-3 or TRBV12-4 and TRBJ2-5; D perhaps matches TRBD2 (6 bases). The CDR3 loop spans 13 amino acids. Trimming stripped 2 bases from V and 5 bases from J, with 9 bases between. CDR3 protein: CASSLRGTETQYF. The CDR3, as DNA: TGTGCCAGCAGTTTACGGGGGACGGAGACCCAGTACTTC.

This rearrangement joins TRBV7-9 to TRBJ2-3; possibly TRBD1 or TRBD2 for D (5 bases each). There are 12 residues in the CDR3. CDR1 SEHNR and CDR2 FQNEAQ come from the germline V gene (reference sequence). V was shortened by 4 bases and J by 10 bases, with 12 bases between the two germline ends. CDR3 sequence reads: CASSSGTVPQYF. Written as DNA, the CDR3 is TGTGCCAGCAGCTCCGGGACGGTCCCGCAGTATTTT.

This rearrangement joins TRBV12-3 or TRBV12-4 to TRBJ2-7; 7 bases agree with TRBD1. V dropped 6 bases and J dropped 5; count of bases not matched to a gene: 10. The length of the CDR3 is 14 residues. The CDR3 here is CASSSPTGSNEQYF. CDR3 bases: TGTGCCAGCAGCTCCCCGACAGGGAGCAACGAGCAGTACTTC.

Ten or more counts support this clonotype. V is TRBV7-9 and J is TRBJ2-3; D might be TRBD1 or TRBD2, each matching 5 bases. CDR1 is SEHNR and CDR2 is FQNEAQ in the germline V gene (reference sequence). The germline V and J ends were trimmed by 5 bases and 5 bases, with 14 bases remaining between them. CDR3 length equals 14 residues. CDR3 sequence (DNA): TGTGCCAGCAGCCTCCGGGACCACCAAGATACGCAGTATTTT. Its protein is CASSLRDHQDTQYF.

Worth noting for this clonotype: An end of the junction differs from the germline gene, which may be a read error. The V call is TRBV6-2 or TRBV6-3, the J call TRBJ1-1, with 10 positions matching TRBD1. The germline V gene has CDR1 MNHEY and CDR2 SVGEGT. This CDR3 contains 14 residues. CDR3 amino acids: CASILDRGQAETFF. CDR3 DNA: TGTGCCAGCATCCTAGACAGGGGGCAGGCTGAAACTTTCTTT.

In its sample, this clonotype was seen many times. This rearrangement joins TRBV7-2 to TRBJ2-1, with 8 bases matching TRBD2. Germline trimming cut 8 bases from V and 4 bases from J; bases unmatched to any gene: 4. This CDR3 comprises 13 residues. The germline gives CDR1 SGHTA, CDR2 FQGNSA. Here the CDR3 DNA reads TGTGCCAGCGGCGGGGGGATATACAATGAGCAGTTCTTC. Encoded protein: CASGGGIYNEQFF.

V usage is TRBV29-1 and J usage is TRBJ2-1; D tentatively fits TRBD1 or TRBD2 (5 bases each). CDR1 SQVTM and CDR2 ANQGSEA come from the germline V gene. The CDR3 has 14 amino acids. CDR3 coding DNA: TGCGGAACGAGGGGATTTTTCTCTAGCAATGAGCAGTTCTTC. Protein sequence: CGTRGFFSSNEQFF.

This clonotype was found a few times. This rearrangement joins TRBV20-1 to TRBJ2-2; possible D gene TRBD2, 5 bases. The CDR3 contains 16 residues. V gave up 7 bases and J gave up 0 bases, with 18 bases separating them. Germline V gene sequence: CDR1 DFQATT, CDR2 SNEGSKA (reference sequence). CDR3 residues: CSVHPARGANTGELFF. The CDR3 nucleotides are TGCAGTGTTCATCCCGCCCGGGGAGCGAACACCGGGGAGCTGTTTTTT.